The 11 T cell receptor beta chains reported below all come from one sample, sequenced in a study of blood T cells in healthy people across ages. A sample-barcoded 5' primer and a J-beta primer mix were used in a second PCR of roughly 7 to 11 cycles. Each CDR3 protein gets one entry after TCRdb re-called the 5' RACE reads with MiXCR. Of about 840,000 distinct CDR3 sequences listed, 25% to 35% are singletons. The same specimen was also included in a second study, on T cells of mothers and their children.

The specimen sequenced was blood. Receptors originate from a woman aged 35 to 49 in good health.

This clonotype was picked up many times. V and J are TRBV12-3 or TRBV12-4 and TRBJ1-2; D is perhaps TRBD1 (5 bases). Trimming left V 2 bases short and J 8 bases short, with 12 bases between. The CDR3 spans 13 residues. Here the CDR3 DNA reads TGTGCCAGCAGTTTACCAGGGAGTGAAGGCTACACCTTC. This codes for CASSLPGSEGYTF.

This clonotype turned up a few times. The gene calls are TRBV3-1 and TRBJ2-3, with D possibly matching TRBD2 (5 bases). CDR3 length: 15 amino acids. Trimming shortened V by 8 bases and J by 0 bases, and 15 bases separated the two germline ends. The V gene's germline CDR1 is LGHDT and CDR2 YNNKEL (reference sequence). The chain's CDR3 is CASLRSGSSTDTQYF. The CDR3 coding sequence is TGTGCCAGCCTTCGCTCGGGGTCTAGCACAGATACGCAGTATTTT.

The chain has TRBV5-1 and TRBJ2-4; possible D gene TRBD1, 6 bases. The J call may be wrong; the DNA end is better matched by TRBJ2-7. CDR1 SGHRS and CDR2 YFSETQ come from the germline V gene. This CDR3 has 15 residues. The CDR3 sequence is CASSLVAGASYEQYV. CDR3 DNA: TGCGCCAGCAGCTTGGTGGCAGGGGCTTCCTACGAGCAGTACGTC.

The J gene is TRBJ2-3, the V gene TRBV20-1, with TRBD2 matching over 7 bases. This CDR3 spans 15 amino acids. Germline CDR1 DFQATT, CDR2 SNEGSKA (reference sequence). The ends lost 5 bases at V and 5 bases at J; junction bases unmatched: 13. The CDR3 region has the DNA TGCAGTGCTTCTTCCGGACTAGACAGTAGAGATACGCAGTATTTT. Protein: CSASSGLDSRDTQYF.

In its sample, this clonotype was seen a few times. CDR3 nucleotide sequence: TGTGCCAGCAGAACTACAGGGGCTAACTATGGCTACACCTTC. It yields the protein CASRTTGANYGYTF. The chain combines TRBV6-2 or TRBV6-3 with TRBJ1-2; 7 bases are shared with TRBD1. Per germline, CDR1 MNHEY and CDR2 SVGEGT. The CDR3 sequence is 14 residues long. V lost 6 bases to trimming and J lost 0 bases; unmatched junction nucleotides: 4.

This clonotype was found a few times. V usage is TRBV9 and J usage is TRBJ1-6, with 7 bases aligning to TRBD1. The V gene's germline CDR1 is SGDLS and CDR2 YYNGEE. This CDR3 has 14 residues. Losses at the gene ends were 4 bases for V and 7 bases for J; bases not matched to a gene: 5. The CDR3 DNA reads as TGTGCCAGCAGCCAGGACAGGAGAAATTCACCCCTCCACTTT. Encoded protein: CASSQDRRNSPLHF.

The chain carries TRBV5-1 and TRBJ2-3; 9 nucleotides match TRBD2. Germline CDR1 reads SGHRS; CDR2 reads YFSETQ. The CDR3 runs to 16 residues. The V gene end was trimmed by 2 bases and the J gene end by 3 bases; junction bases not matched to a gene: 7. CDR3 DNA sequence: TGCGCCAGCAGCTTTAGCGGGGGAACGGTTACAGATACGCAGTATTTT. It specifies CASSFSGGTVTDTQYF.

The CDR3 region has the DNA TGCGCCAGCAGCCAAGAATTGAACAGGGGCTATGGCTACACCTTC. This encodes CASSQELNRGYGYTF. The chain joins TRBV4-1 to TRBJ1-2; the match to TRBD1 covers 7 bases. CDR3 length: 15 amino acids. From germline, CDR1 is MGHRA and CDR2 YSYEKL. J was trimmed by 4 bases and V by 0 bases; bases with no gene match: 5.

This chain connects TRBV2 to TRBJ2-3; D tentatively fits TRBD1 or TRBD2 (6 bases each). Germline V gives CDR1 SNHLY, CDR2 FYNNEI. Trimming cost V 3 bases and J 0 bases, with 16 bases left between them. This CDR3 is built from 17 residues. CDR3 nucleotide sequence: TGTGCCAGCAGTGATCTGAGGGGGGCTACTAGCACAGATACGCAGTATTTT. Its translation is CASSDLRGATSTDTQYF.

This clonotype has more than one count but fewer than ten. The chain is built from TRBV27 and TRBJ1-1; D might be TRBD1 (5 bases). Trimming stripped 6 bases from V and 1 base from J, with 12 bases between. The CDR3 runs to 14 residues. CDR1 and CDR2 (germline): MNHEY, SMNVEV (reference sequence). CDR3 DNA sequence: TGTGCCAGCAGCTTACGGGGGAGGAACACTGAAGCTTTCTTT. Translation: CASSLRGRNTEAFF.

This clonotype was counted between two and nine times. The chain couples TRBV24-1 to TRBJ2-1; 9 positions match TRBD1. Germline V lookup: CDR1 KGHDR, CDR2 SFDVKD. J lost 6 bases, V lost 3 bases, and 8 bases had no gene match. CDR3 length: 16 residues. CDR3: CATSDPGQGRGNEQFF. For the CDR3, the DNA is TGTGCCACCAGTGATCCGGGACAGGGACGGGGCAATGAGCAGTTCTTC.